The clone carrying this T cell receptor (beta chain) came up a few times. Antigen unknown. The CDR3 runs to 13 residues. The ends were cut back, 6 bases at V and 6 bases at J, with 14 bases in the middle. In germline, CDR1 is MNHNS, CDR2 SASEGT. This record belongs to a study of beta chain features in type 1 diabetes. Whole-study results and caveats: Shorter TCRB CDR3s, moderately but significantly so, were found in Type 1 diabetes patients in all four CD4+ subsets. The cDNA sequencing approach could over-represent high-TCR-expressing cells.

Every participating donor gave one draw, a heparinised blood sample averaging about 116 mL. Researchers reported sorting CD4+ naive, central memory, regulatory and stem cell-like memory cells via CD45RO/CCR7/CD25/CD127/CD95/CD27. cDNA synthesis used the whole RNA isolate, giving expressed TCRB sequences. Clones were sequenced by immunoSEQ multiplex PCR, and TCRdb holds only the in-frame ones, with some missing. The sample lists around 710,000 clones, under 15% occurring once. Sequencing was carried out using naive CD4+ T cells from blood. This receptor was taken from a man younger than 40 with type 1 diabetes. The chain joins TRBV6-1 to TRBJ1-2; maybe TRBD1 (5 bases). For the CDR3, the DNA is TGTGCCAGCAGGGATGACAGTTCAGATGGCTACACCTTC. Encoded protein: CASRDDSSDGYTF.